One and the same sample provided the 20 T cell receptor beta chains below, sequenced in a study of blood T cell repertoires in COVID-19. Here immunoSEQ multiplex PCR was the method, and the copy in TCRdb shows in-frame clones only, minus some. The sample has approximately 150,000 clones; about 81% are singletons. The sequenced material came from peripheral blood. These receptors were collected from a woman in her 70s with acute or convalescent COVID-19.

The chain employs TRBV7-9 and TRBJ1-4; the D is unclear. This CDR3 region has 14 residues. The germline V gene encodes CDR1 SEHNR and CDR2 FQNEAQ (reference sequence). Trimming shortened V by 5 bases and J by 7 bases, and 14 bases separated the two germline ends. The CDR3 DNA reads TGTGCCAGCAGCCTCCAAGGAGGGCGTGAAAAACTGTTTTTT. Protein sequence: CASSLQGGREKLFF.

CDR3 sequence reads: CASSPAVLALNNEQFF. The DNA of the CDR3 is TGTGCCAGCAGCCCCGCGGTGCTAGCGTTGAACAATGAGCAGTTCTTC. V is TRBV5-5 and J is TRBJ2-1; weak D call: TRBD2 (6 bases). V shed 4 bases and J shed 5 bases, with 19 bases lying between them. Germline-derived CDR1 and CDR2 are SGHKS and YYEKEE (reference sequence). The CDR3 totals 16 residues.

The gene calls are TRBV19 and TRBJ1-3, with D perhaps TRBD1 (5 bases). CDR1 and CDR2 (germline): LNHDA, SQIVND (reference sequence). Trimming removed 2 bases at V and 2 bases at J, with 13 bases between. The CDR3 runs to 16 residues. The chain's CDR3 is CASSISRQSTGNTIYF. The CDR3 coding sequence is TGTGCCAGTAGTATATCGAGACAGTCCACTGGAAACACCATATATTTT. The entire variable domain, with the rest obtained from reference TRBV19 and TRBJ1-3, is as follows: DGGITQSPKYLFRKEGQNVTLSCEQNLNHDAMYWYRQDPGQGLRLIYYSQIVNDFQKGDIAEGYSVSREKKESFPLTVTSAQKNPTAFYLCASSISRQSTGNTIYFGEGSWLTVV.

CDR3 residues: CASTGARYTIYF. The CDR3 nucleotides are TGTGCCAGCACAGGGGCGAGATACACCATATATTTT. The V and J genes are TRBV28 and TRBJ1-3; D is perhaps TRBD1 (6 bases). This CDR3 comprises 12 residues. Germline CDR1 reads MDHEN; CDR2 reads SYDVKM. V lost 7 bases, J lost 8 bases, and 12 bases lay in between.

This sequence joins TRBV27 and TRBJ2-5; 13 nucleotides match TRBD2. Germline values: CDR1 MNHEY, CDR2 SMNVEV (reference sequence). Trimming removed 5 bases from V and 9 bases from J; junction bases left unmatched: 12. This CDR3 region has 16 residues. This CDR3 reads CASSLRNPGLAGPQYF. As DNA, the CDR3 is TGTGCCAGCAGTCTACGCAATCCGGGACTAGCGGGGCCCCAGTACTTC.

The chain links TRBV10-1 to TRBJ2-3, with 8 bases lining up with TRBD1. This CDR3 spans 16 amino acids. J lost 4 bases, V lost 5 bases, and 11 bases had no gene match. Germline V gives CDR1 WNHNN, CDR2 SYGVQD (reference sequence). In DNA, the CDR3 is TGCGCCAGCAGTCCTAGACAGGGGACCCCGGCAGATACGCAGTATTTT. Amino acid sequence: CASSPRQGTPADTQYF.

CDR3 sequence (DNA): TGCGCCAGCAGCTTGTCTACGGGGGAGGCGTATGAGCAGTTCTTC. It codes for CASSLSTGEAYEQFF. The chain joins TRBV5-1 to TRBJ2-1; possible D gene TRBD2, 6 bases. V was trimmed by 1 base and J by 8 bases, leaving 16 bases between them. Looked up from germline, CDR1 is SGHRS and CDR2 is YFSETQ. This CDR3 is 15 amino acids long.

The genes are TRBV7-9 and TRBJ1-1; maybe TRBD1 (6 bases). This CDR3 is 16 amino acids long. The V and J ends lost 4 bases and 6 bases respectively, with 21 bases between them. Germline-derived CDR1 and CDR2 are SEHNR and FQNEAQ (reference sequence). This CDR3 reads CASSSEGQTGIAEAFF. CDR3 nucleotide sequence: TGTGCCAGCAGCTCCGAAGGGCAAACAGGGATAGCTGAAGCTTTCTTT.

The rearrangement uses TRBV18 and TRBJ2-6; 7 bases map to TRBD2. V shed 0 bases, J shed 1 base, and the junction held 0 bases outside the gene matches. The CDR3 loop spans 16 amino acids. Germline CDR1 is KGHSH and CDR2 is LQKENI. The CDR3, as DNA: TGTGCCAGCTCACCACCGGGGGGGTCTGGGGCCAACGTCCTGACTTTC. It yields the protein CASSPPGGSGANVLTF.

V and J are TRBV30 and TRBJ1-2, with D maybe TRBD1 (5 bases). Germline V lookup: CDR1 GTSNPN, CDR2 SVGIG (reference sequence). The CDR3 has 14 amino acids. Between the trimmed V and J ends, which lost 2 bases and 2 bases, there was a span of 12 bases. The CDR3 spells CAWSPGLRNYGYTF. The CDR3 DNA reads TGTGCCTGGAGTCCGGGACTCAGAAACTATGGCTACACCTTC.

The chain combines TRBV27 with TRBJ2-7; 11 nucleotides line up with TRBD1. The V segment lost 8 bases and the J segment 4 bases; nucleotides outside the gene matches: 1. Germline V gene lookup returns CDR1 MNHEY and CDR2 SMNVEV (reference sequence). The CDR3 has 12 amino acids. CDR3 amino acids: CASGTGGYEQYF. CDR3 in DNA: TGTGCCAGCGGGACAGGGGGTTACGAGCAGTACTTC.

This clone has just a few counts. V usage is TRBV6-5 and J usage is TRBJ1-1, with a weak D call TRBD1 (5 bases). The V end was cut by 4 bases, the J end by 1 base, with 7 bases between. The germline CDR1 and CDR2 sequences are MNHEY and SVGAGI. CDR3 length: 13 residues. The CDR3 here is CASSSTGNTEAFF. As DNA, the CDR3 is TGTGCCAGCAGTTCAACAGGGAACACTGAAGCTTTCTTT.

This chain links TRBV19 with TRBJ2-7; D uncertain. The ends were cut back, 9 bases at V and 3 bases at J, with 12 bases in the middle. CDR3 length: 12 amino acids. Germline V gene lookup returns CDR1 LNHDA and CDR2 SQIVND (reference sequence). CDR3 sequence reads: CASLAGRYEQYF. CDR3 sequence (DNA): TGTGCCAGCTTAGCCGGCCGCTACGAGCAGTACTTC.

The V gene is TRBV28, the J gene TRBJ1-5; D is possibly TRBD1 (6 bases). The CDR3 loop spans 18 amino acids. From germline, CDR1 is MDHEN and CDR2 SYDVKM. V gave up 5 bases and J gave up 0 bases, with 20 bases separating them. The DNA for the CDR3 is TGTGCCAGCAGTCACCTCCCCACAGGGACCCATAGCAATCAGCCCCAGCATTTT. Translation gives CASSHLPTGTHSNQPQHF.

This chain uses TRBV9 with TRBJ2-3; TRBD2 is a possible D gene (5 bases). In germline, CDR1 is SGDLS, CDR2 YYNGEE. CDR3 length equals 16 residues. With 1 base removed from V and 2 bases from J, the gap between germline ends came to 14 bases. CDR3: CASSVYEGAITDTQYF. The DNA for the CDR3 is TGTGCCAGCAGCGTATATGAGGGAGCAATCACAGATACGCAGTATTTT.

The V and J genes are TRBV3-1 (or the pseudogene TRBV3-2) and TRBJ2-7; 11 positions agree with TRBD2. The CDR3 sequence is 15 residues long. Germline trimming cut 0 bases from V and 8 bases from J; bases unmatched to any gene: 6. CDR1 and CDR2 from the germline V gene are LGHDT and YNNKEL (reference sequence). The CDR3 spells CASSQDTSGSSKQYF. CDR3 bases: TGTGCCAGCAGCCAAGACACTAGCGGGAGTAGCAAGCAGTACTTC.

The CDR3 loop reads CASSFGVSGRALEQYF. DNA of the CDR3: TGTGCCAGCAGTTTCGGGGTTAGCGGGAGGGCGTTGGAGCAGTACTTC. The chain uses TRBV28 and TRBJ2-7; 11 bases agree with TRBD2. The V and J ends lost 3 bases and 7 bases, in that order; junction bases with no gene match: 11. Germline V CDR1 and CDR2: MDHEN, SYDVKM. The CDR3 loop spans 16 amino acids.

This clone was observed once. The chain is built from TRBV28 and TRBJ1-2, with 12 bases fitting TRBD1. Germline V gene data show CDR1 as MDHEN and CDR2 as SYDVKM. The junction had 7 bases not matched to a gene; V was cut back by 6 bases and J by 8 bases. The CDR3 has 14 residues. Here the CDR3 reads CASRQPGQGAGYTF. For the CDR3, the DNA is TGTGCCAGCAGGCAACCGGGACAGGGGGCAGGCTACACCTTC.

The J gene is TRBJ2-1, the V gene TRBV5-4; no firm D call. Trimming took 6 bases from V and 5 from J, leaving 9 bases between them. The CDR3 sequence is 12 residues long. Germline assignment: CDR1 SGHNT and CDR2 YYREEE (reference sequence). In DNA, the CDR3 is TGTGCCAGCATCAATAGTCACAATGAGCAGTTCTTC. This codes for CASINSHNEQFF.

The V and J genes are TRBV30 and TRBJ2-1, with 10 nucleotides matching TRBD2. The CDR3 is 15 residues long. CDR1 is GTSNPN, CDR2 SVGIG, per germline (reference sequence). J lost 2 bases, V lost 3 bases, and 4 bases had no gene match. The CDR3 sequence is CAWRKLAGAYNEQFF. CDR3 nucleotides: TGTGCCTGGAGAAAGCTAGCGGGAGCCTACAATGAGCAGTTCTTC.